The 9 T cell receptor beta chains reported below all come from one sample, sequenced in a study of Tregs in tolerant kidney transplant recipients. Using immunoSEQ multiplex PCR, the repertoire was profiled, and TCRdb retains in-frame clones only, with some absent. The sample records around 70,000 clones, 80% to 95% being singletons. Specimen: CD8+ T cells from blood, collected before the transplant. All receptors come from a human donor who received a combined kidney and bone marrow transplant.

This sequence joins TRBV7-2 and TRBJ2-7; 9 nucleotides line up with TRBD2. This CDR3 comprises 14 residues. CDR1 is SGHTA and CDR2 is FQGNSA in the germline V gene. With 4 bases clipped from V and 3 bases from J, the junction kept 4 bases outside the gene matches. In DNA form, the CDR3 reads TGTGCCAGCAGCTCCATAGCGGGGGACTACGAGCAGTACTTC. The encoded protein is CASSSIAGDYEQYF.

This chain joins TRBV5-6 and TRBJ1-1; no firm D call. Germline assignment: CDR1 SGHDT and CDR2 YYEEEE. The V gene lost 0 bases and the J gene lost 4 bases, with 13 bases spanning the gap. CDR3 size: 15 residues. The CDR3 coding sequence is TGTGCCAGCAGCTTGGGGTATCCAACTCCCACTGAAGCTTTCTTT. Its translation is CASSLGYPTPTEAFF.

CDR3 residues: CASSVERAGTGASPLHF. CDR3 nucleotide sequence: TGTGCCAGCAGCGTAGAAAGGGCCGGGACAGGAGCATCACCCCTCCACTTT. The gene calls are TRBV9 and TRBJ1-6, with 8 bases fitting TRBD1. V lost 0 bases to trimming and J lost 10 bases; unmatched junction nucleotides: 12. Germline V gene lookup returns CDR1 SGDLS and CDR2 YYNGEE. The CDR3 length is 17 residues.

This clone was seen once. The chain uses TRBV7-2 and TRBJ1-1; 7 bases match TRBD1. There are 13 residues in the CDR3. Per germline, CDR1 SGHTA and CDR2 FQGNSA. Trimming at V came to 6 bases and at J to 10 bases, leaving 11 bases not matched to a gene. The CDR3 region has the DNA TGTGCCAGCAGTCGAGAGGGGGCCTACAGAGCTTTCTTT. Translated: CASSREGAYRAFF.

The chain employs TRBV6-1 and TRBJ1-2; 8 bases are a match to TRBD1. This CDR3 spans 15 amino acids. J lost 6 bases, V lost 2 bases, and 8 bases had no gene match. Germline-derived CDR1 and CDR2 are MNHNS and SASEGT. The CDR3 DNA reads TGTGCCAGCAGTGAATATCGGGACAGGCGTAATGGCTACACCTTC. This encodes CASSEYRDRRNGYTF.

The J gene is TRBJ2-5, the V gene TRBV5-5; tentative D call: TRBD1 (6 bases). The CDR3 covers 15 residues. The ends were cut back, 0 bases at V and 3 bases at J, with 12 bases in the middle. Germline-derived CDR1 and CDR2 are SGHKS and YYEKEE (reference sequence). CDR3 residues: CASSLVRTAKETQYF. In nucleotides, the CDR3 is TGTGCCAGCAGCTTGGTTAGGACAGCGAAAGAGACCCAGTACTTC.

J is TRBJ1-2 and V is TRBV19; 8 nucleotides match TRBD1. The CDR3 is made up of 13 amino acids. Germline V gives CDR1 LNHDA, CDR2 SQIVND (reference sequence). V lost 10 bases to trimming and J lost 2 bases; unmatched junction nucleotides: 6. CDR3 sequence reads: CATGTGLNYGYTF. The CDR3 nucleotides are TGTGCCACAGGGACAGGATTAAACTATGGCTACACCTTC.

The V call is TRBV27, the J call TRBJ2-7; 8 bases align to TRBD2. The CDR3 consists of 15 residues. The germline CDR1 and CDR2 sequences are MNHEY and SMNVEV (reference sequence). The V gene end was trimmed by 2 bases and the J gene end by 3 bases; junction bases not matched to a gene: 6. CDR3 bases: TGTGCCAGCAGTTTAACTAGCGGCCCACTCTACGAGCAGTACTTC. Translating it yields CASSLTSGPLYEQYF.

The rearrangement joins TRBV5-6 to TRBJ2-1; a weak D match, TRBD2 (6 bases). Trimming shortened V by 1 base and J by 2 bases, and 10 bases separated the two germline ends. The CDR3 totals 15 residues. Germline CDR1 SGHDT, CDR2 YYEEEE. The CDR3 loop is CASSLLAGPYNEQFF. Here the CDR3 DNA reads TGTGCCAGCAGCTTGTTGGCGGGACCCTACAATGAGCAGTTCTTC.